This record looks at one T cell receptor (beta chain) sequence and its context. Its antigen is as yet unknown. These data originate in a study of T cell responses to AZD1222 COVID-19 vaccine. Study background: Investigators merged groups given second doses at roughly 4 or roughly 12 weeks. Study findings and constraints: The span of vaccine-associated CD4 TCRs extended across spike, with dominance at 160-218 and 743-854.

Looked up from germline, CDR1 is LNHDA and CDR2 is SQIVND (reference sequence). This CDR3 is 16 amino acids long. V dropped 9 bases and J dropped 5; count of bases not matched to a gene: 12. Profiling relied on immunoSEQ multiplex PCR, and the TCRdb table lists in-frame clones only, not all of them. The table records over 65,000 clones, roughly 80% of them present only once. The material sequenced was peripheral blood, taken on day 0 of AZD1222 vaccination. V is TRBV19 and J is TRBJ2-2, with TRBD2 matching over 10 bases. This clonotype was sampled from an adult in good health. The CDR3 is CASHKTSGKGTGELFF. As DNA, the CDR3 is TGTGCCAGCCACAAAACTAGCGGGAAAGGAACCGGGGAGCTGTTTTTT.